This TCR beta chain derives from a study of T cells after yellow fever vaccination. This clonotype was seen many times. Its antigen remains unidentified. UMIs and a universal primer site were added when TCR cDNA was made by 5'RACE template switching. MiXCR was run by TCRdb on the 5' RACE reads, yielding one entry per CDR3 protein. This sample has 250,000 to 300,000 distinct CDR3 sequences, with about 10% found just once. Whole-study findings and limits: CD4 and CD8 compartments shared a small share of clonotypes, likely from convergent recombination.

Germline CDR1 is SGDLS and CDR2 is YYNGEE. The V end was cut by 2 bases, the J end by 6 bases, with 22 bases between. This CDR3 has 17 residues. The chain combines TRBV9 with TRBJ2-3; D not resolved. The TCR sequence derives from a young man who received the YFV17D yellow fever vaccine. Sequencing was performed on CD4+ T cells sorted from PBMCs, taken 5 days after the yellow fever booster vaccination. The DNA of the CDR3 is TGTGCCAGCAGCGTGAGGCCAGGTCCCCATCTGCGGGATACGCAGTATTTT. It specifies CASSVRPGPHLRDTQYF.